Listed below are T cell receptor beta chains from one sample, sequenced in a study of cytomegalovirus exposure and HLA in healthy donors. Clones were read by immunoSEQ multiplex PCR, and TCRdb kept only the in-frame ones, dropping some. This sample yields approximately 150,000 clones, of which approximately 80% are seen a single time; less than 10% belongs to the top ten. Sequencing was done on a sample of PBMCs. The receptors here all came from a man younger than 35 in good health and CMV-seropositive. Both conserved end residues are part of each CDR3. The D gene is left open where the match is weak. The listing skips clone size in some rows; elsewhere it reads once, few, many or a size class.

DNA | CDR3 | J | D | size | V
TGTGCCAGTAGCCGGGACAGGGGATCGGGATATGGCTACACCTTC | CASSRDRGSGYGYTF | TRBJ1-2 | TRBD1 | few | TRBV19
TGTGCCAGCAGTTCCCAGGGTGTGGATACGCAGTATTTT | CASSSQGVDTQYF | TRBJ2-3 | NA | NA | TRBV27
TGTGCCAGCAGCCGAGATTCTACGGGACAGGACAATCAGCCCCAGCATTTT | CASSRDSTGQDNQPQHF | TRBJ1-5 | TRBD1 | NA | TRBV4-2
TGCGCCAGCAGCTTGGAAGGGTCGGGGACTGAAGCTTTCTTT | CASSLEGSGTEAFF | TRBJ1-1 | NA | NA | TRBV5-1
TGTGCCAGCAGCCAAGACCGTGCCGCGAGCTCTGGAAACACCATATATTTT | CASSQDRAASSGNTIYF | TRBJ1-3 | NA | NA | TRBV14
TGTGCCAGCAGCGGCCGCAGGGTGAGCTCCTACGAGCAGTACTTC | CASSGRRVSSYEQYF | TRBJ2-7 | NA | NA | TRBV13
TGTGCCAGCAGTTCCACCCTAGCGGGAGGCTCCTACGAGCAGTACTTC | CASSSTLAGGSYEQYF | TRBJ2-7 | TRBD2 | once | TRBV28
TGTGCCATCAGTGAGTCAATCGGAAACAGGGCCACGAACACTGAAGCTTTCTTT | CAISESIGNRATNTEAFF | TRBJ1-1 | NA | NA | TRBV10-3
TGTGCCAGCAGCTTAATGGCTAACACTGAAGCTTTCTTT | CASSLMANTEAFF | TRBJ1-1 | NA | NA | TRBV7-9
TGCGCCAGCAGCTCAAACCAACAGGGACGCACAGATACGCAGTATTTT | CASSSNQQGRTDTQYF | TRBJ2-3 | NA | once | TRBV4-1
TGTGCCAGCAGCTTGGGGAGGACCTACGAGGAGACCCAGTACTTC | CASSLGRTYEETQYF | TRBJ2-5 | NA | NA | TRBV5-6
TGTGCCAGCAGCGTAGGGGGCTCGCCGTGGGAGCTGTTTTTT | CASSVGGSPWELFF | TRBJ2-2 | NA | NA | TRBV9
TGTGCCAGTAGTAGGACAGGGGACGAGCAGTACTTC | CASSRTGDEQYF | TRBJ2-7 | TRBD1 | NA | TRBV19
TGCGCCAGCAGCTTGGTTCTCGATCAGCCGCCTAACAGTGAGCAGTTCTTC | CASSLVLDQPPNSEQFF | TRBJ2-1 | NA | NA | TRBV5-1
TGCGCCAGCAGCTTGGATTGGCGGGGGGGCACCGGGGAGCTGTTTTTT | CASSLDWRGGTGELFF | TRBJ2-2 | TRBD2 | once | TRBV5-1
TGTGTCAGCATCGATGGACAGGGTCAAACCATATATTTT | CVSIDGQGQTIYF | TRBJ1-3 | TRBD1 | NA | TRBV7-8
TGTGCCAGCAGCAGCCGGGACAGGGAAGATCAAGAGACCCAGTACTTC | CASSSRDREDQETQYF | TRBJ2-5 | TRBD1 | NA | TRBV7-9
TGTGCCAGCAGCTTGTATTCAGGGGGCTACTCCTACGAGCAGTACTTC | CASSLYSGGYSYEQYF | TRBJ2-7 | TRBD1 | NA | TRBV5-8
TGTGCCAGCAGGAGCCCGTTGAAGGGGCGAGCTAACTATGGCTACACCTTC | CASRSPLKGRANYGYTF | TRBJ1-2 | NA | once | TRBV27
TGTGCCAGTAGCCAAGGAGGGGCGGGGGCTGAAGCTTTCTTT | CASSQGGAGAEAFF | TRBJ1-1 | NA | NA | TRBV19